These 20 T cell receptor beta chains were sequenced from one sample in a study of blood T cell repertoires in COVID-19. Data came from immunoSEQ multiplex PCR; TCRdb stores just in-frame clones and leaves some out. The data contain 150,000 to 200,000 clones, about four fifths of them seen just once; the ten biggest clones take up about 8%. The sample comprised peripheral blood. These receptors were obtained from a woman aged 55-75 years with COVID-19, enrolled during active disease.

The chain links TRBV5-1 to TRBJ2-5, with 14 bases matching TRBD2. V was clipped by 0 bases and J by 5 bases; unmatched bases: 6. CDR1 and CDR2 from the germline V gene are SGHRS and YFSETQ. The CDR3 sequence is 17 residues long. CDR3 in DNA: TGCGCCAGCAGCTTGGCCGGACTAGCGGGGGGACGGGAGACCCAGTACTTC. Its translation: CASSLAGLAGGRETQYF.

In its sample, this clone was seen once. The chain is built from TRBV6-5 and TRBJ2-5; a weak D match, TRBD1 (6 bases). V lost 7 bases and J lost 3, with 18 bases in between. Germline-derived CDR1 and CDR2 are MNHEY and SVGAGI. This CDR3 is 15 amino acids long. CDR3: CASTPFRGNKETQYF. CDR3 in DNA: TGTGCCAGCACCCCATTTAGGGGGAACAAAGAGACCCAGTACTTC.

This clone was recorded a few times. In DNA form, the CDR3 reads TGTGCCAGCAGTTACGGACAGGGCCCCTACGAGCAGTACGTC. It codes for CASSYGQGPYEQYV. The chain couples TRBV6-6 to TRBJ2-7; 8 bases are shared with TRBD1. This CDR3 region has 14 residues. V lost 2 bases to trimming and J lost 2 bases; unmatched junction nucleotides: 2. The V gene's germline CDR1 is MNHNY and CDR2 SVGAGI (reference sequence).

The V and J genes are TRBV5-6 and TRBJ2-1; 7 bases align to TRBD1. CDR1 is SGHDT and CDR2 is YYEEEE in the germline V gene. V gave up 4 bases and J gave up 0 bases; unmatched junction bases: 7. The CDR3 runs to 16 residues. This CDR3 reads CASSVRDSYSYNEQFF. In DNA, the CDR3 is TGTGCCAGCAGCGTCCGGGACAGTTACTCCTACAATGAGCAGTTCTTC.

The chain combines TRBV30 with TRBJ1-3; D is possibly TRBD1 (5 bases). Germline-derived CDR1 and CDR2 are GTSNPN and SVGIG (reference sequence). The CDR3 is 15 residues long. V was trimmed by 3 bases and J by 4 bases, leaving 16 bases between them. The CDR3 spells CAWRRPLWGGNTIYF. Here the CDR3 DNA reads TGTGCCTGGAGAAGACCCCTCTGGGGCGGAAACACCATATATTTT.

The CDR3 loop reads CATSLGRQGVETQYF. The CDR3 bases are TGTGCCACCAGCCTGGGGAGACAGGGTGTGGAGACCCAGTACTTC. V usage is TRBV15 and J usage is TRBJ2-5, with TRBD1 matching over 7 bases. Unmatched junction bases numbered 11, after V lost 5 bases and J lost 5 bases. CDR3 length equals 15 residues. The germline V gene encodes CDR1 LNHNV and CDR2 YYDKDF (reference sequence). The full variable domain, in which reference TRBV15 and TRBJ2-5 provide the parts outside the CDR3, is DAMVIQNPRYQVTQFGKPVTLSCSQTLNHNVMYWYQQKSSQAPKLLFHYYDKDFNNEADTPDNFQSRRPNTSFCFLDIRSPGLGDTAMYLCATSLGRQGVETQYFGPGTRLLVL.

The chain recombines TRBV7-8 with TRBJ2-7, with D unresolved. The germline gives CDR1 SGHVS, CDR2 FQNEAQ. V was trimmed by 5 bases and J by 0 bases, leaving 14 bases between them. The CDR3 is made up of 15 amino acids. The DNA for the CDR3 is TGTGCCAGCAGCATTGGCCTTGCTAGCTCCTACGAGCAGTACGTC. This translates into CASSIGLASSYEQYV.

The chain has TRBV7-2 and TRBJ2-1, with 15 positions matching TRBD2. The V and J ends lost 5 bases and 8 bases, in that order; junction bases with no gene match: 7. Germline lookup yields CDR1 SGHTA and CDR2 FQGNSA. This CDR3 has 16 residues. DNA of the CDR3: TGTGCCAGCAGCCCCCGGACTAGCGGGAGGGGCGATGAGCAGTTCTTC. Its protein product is CASSPRTSGRGDEQFF.

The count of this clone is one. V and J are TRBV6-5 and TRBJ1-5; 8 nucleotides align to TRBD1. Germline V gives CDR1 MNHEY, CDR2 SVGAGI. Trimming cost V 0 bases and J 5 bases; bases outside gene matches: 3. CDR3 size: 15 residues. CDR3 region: CASSYSRTGHQPQHF. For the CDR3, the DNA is TGTGCCAGCAGTTACTCCAGGACAGGGCATCAGCCCCAGCATTTT.

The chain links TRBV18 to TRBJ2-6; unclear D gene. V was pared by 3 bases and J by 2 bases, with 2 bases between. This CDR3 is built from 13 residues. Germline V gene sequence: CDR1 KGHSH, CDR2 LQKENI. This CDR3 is CASSPTGANVLTF. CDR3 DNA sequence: TGTGCCAGCTCACCTACTGGGGCCAACGTCCTGACTTTC.

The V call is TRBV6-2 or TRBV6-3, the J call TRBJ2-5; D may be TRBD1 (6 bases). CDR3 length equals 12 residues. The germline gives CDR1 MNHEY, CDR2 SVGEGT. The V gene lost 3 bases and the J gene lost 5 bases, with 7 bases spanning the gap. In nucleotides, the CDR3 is TGTGCCAGCAGTTATAGGGGGGAGACCCAGTACTTC. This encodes CASSYRGETQYF.

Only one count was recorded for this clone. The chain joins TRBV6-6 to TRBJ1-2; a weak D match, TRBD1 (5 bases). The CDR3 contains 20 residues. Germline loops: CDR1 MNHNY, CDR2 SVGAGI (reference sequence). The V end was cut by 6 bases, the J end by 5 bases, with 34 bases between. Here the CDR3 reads CASSPARIGVAQPGGYGYTF. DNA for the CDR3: TGTGCCAGCAGCCCCGCTCGGATCGGAGTCGCCCAACCCGGGGGTTATGGCTACACCTTC.

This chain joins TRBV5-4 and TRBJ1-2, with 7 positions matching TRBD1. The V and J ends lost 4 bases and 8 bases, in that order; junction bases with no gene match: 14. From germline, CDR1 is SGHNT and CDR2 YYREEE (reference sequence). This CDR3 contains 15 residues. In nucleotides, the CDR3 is TGTGCCAGCAGCGCAATACAGGGGCCTAACGGGGGCTACACCTTC. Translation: CASSAIQGPNGGYTF.

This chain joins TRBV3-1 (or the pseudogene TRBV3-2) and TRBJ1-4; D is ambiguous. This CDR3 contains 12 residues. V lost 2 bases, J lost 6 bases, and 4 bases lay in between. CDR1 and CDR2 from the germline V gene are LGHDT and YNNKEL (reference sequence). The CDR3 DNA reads TGTGCCAGCAGCCAACGAGATGAAAAACTGTTTTTT. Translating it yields CASSQRDEKLFF.

CDR3 in DNA: TGTGCCAGCACGGGGTGGGGTCAGCCCCAGCATTTT. Translated, it gives CASTGWGQPQHF. The chain recombines TRBV6-5 with TRBJ1-5; no clear D. V was cut by 7 bases and J by 6 bases, with 10 bases left in between. The germline gives CDR1 MNHEY, CDR2 SVGAGI. The CDR3 covers 12 residues.

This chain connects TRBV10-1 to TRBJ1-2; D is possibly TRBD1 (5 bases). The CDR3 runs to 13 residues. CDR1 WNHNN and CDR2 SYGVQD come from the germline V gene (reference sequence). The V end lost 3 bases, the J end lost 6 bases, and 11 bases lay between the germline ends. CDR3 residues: CASSDRAADGYTF. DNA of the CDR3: TGCGCCAGCAGTGACAGGGCTGCTGATGGCTACACCTTC.

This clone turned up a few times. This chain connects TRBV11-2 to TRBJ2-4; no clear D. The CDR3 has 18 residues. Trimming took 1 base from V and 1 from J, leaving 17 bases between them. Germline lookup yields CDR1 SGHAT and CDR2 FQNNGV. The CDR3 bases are TGTGCCAGCAGCTTAGTGGCCAGTGACTTTTCGGCCAAAAACATTCAGTACTTC. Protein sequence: CASSLVASDFSAKNIQYF.

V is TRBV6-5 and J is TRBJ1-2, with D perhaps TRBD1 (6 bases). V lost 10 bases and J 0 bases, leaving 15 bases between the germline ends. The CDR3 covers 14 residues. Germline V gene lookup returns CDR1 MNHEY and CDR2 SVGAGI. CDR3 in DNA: TGTGCCACCACCCGGACAGCCGCTAACTATGGCTACACCTTC. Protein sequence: CATTRTAANYGYTF.

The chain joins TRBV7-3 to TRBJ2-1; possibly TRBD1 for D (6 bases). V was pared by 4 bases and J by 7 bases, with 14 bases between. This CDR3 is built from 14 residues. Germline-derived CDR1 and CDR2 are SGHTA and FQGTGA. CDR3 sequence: CASSSLGAENEQFF. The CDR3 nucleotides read TGTGCCAGCAGCTCCCTGGGGGCGGAAAATGAGCAGTTCTTC.

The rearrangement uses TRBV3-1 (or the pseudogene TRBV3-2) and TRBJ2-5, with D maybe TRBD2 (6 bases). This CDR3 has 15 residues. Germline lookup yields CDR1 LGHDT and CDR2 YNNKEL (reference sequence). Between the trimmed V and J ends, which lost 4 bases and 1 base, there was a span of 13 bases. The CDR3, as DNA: TGTGCCAGCAGCCTAGCGGCCAGTCTCCAAGAGACCCAGTACTTC. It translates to CASSLAASLQETQYF.